This entry lists 18 T cell receptor beta chains sequenced from one sample in a study of T cells in localized non-small cell lung cancer. The table came from immunoSEQ multiplex PCR; TCRdb's copy has only in-frame clones and leaves some out. The top ten clones hold more than 2% of a sample with roughly 38,000 clones, approximately 91% of them seen once. The sample in question was peripheral blood, obtained before any cancer treatment. The receptor source for this set is a female donor aged 60 or older with stage I squamous cell lung carcinoma.

V is TRBV10-3 and J is TRBJ2-1, with 12 bases that match TRBD2. This CDR3 contains 18 residues. Germline CDR1 reads ENHRY; CDR2 reads SYGVKD. V lost 3 bases to trimming and J lost 2 bases; unmatched junction nucleotides: 8. The CDR3 DNA reads as TGTGCCATCAGTGATCCCACTAGCGGGAGGATGGCCTACAATGAGCAGTTCTTC. Amino acids: CAISDPTSGRMAYNEQFF.

The table lists this clone with a few counts. This rearrangement joins TRBV5-6 to TRBJ1-5, with 7 bases fitting TRBD1. The CDR3 loop spans 14 amino acids. Per germline, CDR1 SGHDT and CDR2 YYEEEE. V trimming: 3 bases; J trimming: 8 bases; junction bases outside the gene matches: 8. The CDR3, as DNA: TGTGCCAGCAGCTATAAGGGGGCTTCAAAGCCCCAGCATTTT. It is translated as CASSYKGASKPQHF.

The chain employs TRBV18 and TRBJ1-5, with no clear D. Germline assignment: CDR1 KGHSH and CDR2 LQKENI. The germline V and J ends were trimmed by 6 bases and 3 bases, with 12 bases remaining between them. The CDR3 length is 14 residues. The CDR3, as DNA: TGTGCCAGCTCGCTTGAACACAACAATCAGCCCCAGCATTTT. Translated: CASSLEHNNQPQHF.

The chain is built from TRBV5-1 and TRBJ2-7; 7 bases map to TRBD1. This CDR3 has 15 residues. The V segment lost 0 bases and the J segment 7 bases; nucleotides outside the gene matches: 10. Germline CDR1 reads SGHRS; CDR2 reads YFSETQ. The CDR3: CASSLEGRGRGEQYF. DNA for the CDR3: TGCGCCAGCAGCTTGGAAGGTAGGGGGCGAGGGGAGCAGTACTTC.

The chain uses TRBV2 and TRBJ2-7; 8 nucleotides match TRBD2. Germline loops: CDR1 SNHLY, CDR2 FYNNEI. This CDR3 has 14 amino acids. The V gene end was trimmed by 4 bases and the J gene end by 5 bases; junction bases not matched to a gene: 7. The CDR3: CASSVSGSRHEQYF. Here the CDR3 DNA reads TGTGCCAGCAGTGTGAGCGGGAGCCGACACGAGCAGTACTTC.

The gene calls are TRBV6-7 and TRBJ1-3; D not resolved. TRBV6-7 carries the ORF label, with uncertain function. V was shortened by 9 bases and J by 1 base, with 10 bases between the two germline ends. This CDR3 has 13 residues. CDR3 region: CASWLGSGNTIYF. DNA for the CDR3: TGTGCCAGTTGGTTAGGTTCTGGAAACACCATATATTTT.

V is TRBV18 and J is TRBJ2-5, with 11 bases fitting TRBD1. V lost 3 bases and J lost 5; bases outside the gene matches: 14. Germline CDR1 KGHSH, CDR2 LQKENI. The CDR3 consists of 18 residues. For the CDR3, the DNA is TGTGCCAGCTCACCTGGACAGGGGGCTGGGACCCGGGGTGAGACCCAGTACTTC. It yields the protein CASSPGQGAGTRGETQYF.

The J gene is TRBJ1-1, the V gene TRBV5-1; 10 nucleotides align to TRBD1. CDR1 and CDR2 (germline): SGHRS, YFSETQ. This CDR3 region has 16 residues. Unmatched junction bases numbered 10, after V lost 6 bases and J lost 2 bases. The CDR3 DNA is TGCGCCAGCAACCTAAGACAGGGGGCCTCAAACACTGAAGCTTTCTTT. As protein: CASNLRQGASNTEAFF.

V is TRBV4-3 and J is TRBJ2-1; 7 bases fit TRBD2. V lost 1 base to trimming and J lost 5 bases; unmatched junction nucleotides: 8. This CDR3 comprises 16 residues. Germline CDR1 and CDR2: LGHNA and YSLEER. CDR3 sequence: CASSQARDYYDNEQFF. CDR3 coding DNA: TGCGCCAGCAGCCAAGCCCGGGACTACTATGACAATGAGCAGTTCTTC.

The CDR3 nucleotides read TGTGCCAACTGCGACTTTCCCTACGAGCAGTACTTC. Its protein product is CANCDFPYEQYF. J is TRBJ2-7 and V is TRBV6-5, with D uncertain. The CDR3 has 12 residues. In germline, CDR1 is MNHEY, CDR2 SVGAGI. Trimming took off 10 bases at V and 2 bases at J, with 12 bases between the two ends.

The chain combines TRBV4-3 with TRBJ1-6; 9 nucleotides align to TRBD1. The CDR3 contains 15 residues. V was pared by 4 bases and J by 7 bases, with 5 bases of the junction left unmatched. Germline CDR1 and CDR2: LGHNA and YSLEER. CDR3 DNA: TGCGCCAGCAGCCGGCAAGGACAGGGGAATTCACCCCTCCACTTT. Amino acid sequence: CASSRQGQGNSPLHF.

The chain recombines TRBV29-1 with TRBJ2-7; D might be TRBD2 (6 bases). Between the trimmed V and J ends, which lost 7 bases and 5 bases, there was a span of 18 bases. Looked up from germline, CDR1 is SQVTM and CDR2 is ANQGSEA. This CDR3 is 13 amino acids long. For the CDR3, the DNA is TGCAGCGGGAGGGATTTCATGGGCCACGAGCAGTACTTC. This codes for CSGRDFMGHEQYF.

The chain recombines TRBV25-1 with TRBJ2-7; TRBD2 matches at 8 bases. CDR1 is MGHDK, CDR2 SYGVNS, per germline. The trim removed 3 bases at V and 0 bases at J, leaving 10 bases unmatched. This CDR3 spans 17 amino acids. In nucleotides, the CDR3 is TGTGCCAGCAGTGAGGCAGGAGCGGGAGATTCCTCCTACGAGCAGTACTTC. This codes for CASSEAGAGDSSYEQYF.

The sample holds a few counts of this clone. J is TRBJ1-1 and V is TRBV19, with D uncertain. The ends were cut back, 7 bases at V and 5 bases at J, with 17 bases in the middle. The CDR3 spans 14 residues. The germline V gene encodes CDR1 LNHDA and CDR2 SQIVND (reference sequence). CDR3 region: CASTPSGEWTEAFF. In nucleotides, the CDR3 is TGTGCCAGTACTCCAAGTGGGGAGTGGACTGAAGCTTTCTTT.

This clone has a handful of counts. The genes are TRBV7-2 and TRBJ2-3, with D perhaps matching TRBD1 (5 bases). Trimming removed 6 bases at V and 0 bases at J, with 10 bases between. The CDR3 has 14 residues. Germline V gene data show CDR1 as SGHTA and CDR2 as FQGNSA. CDR3 in amino acids: CASRIQASTDTQYF. CDR3 sequence (DNA): TGTGCCAGCAGGATACAGGCTAGCACAGATACGCAGTATTTT.

This clone was counted a single time. CDR3 sequence (DNA): TGTGCCAGCAGCGTGGGACTAGCGGCCTACAATGAGCAGTTCTTC. It translates to CASSVGLAAYNEQFF. The chain has TRBV9 and TRBJ2-1, with TRBD2 identical over 11 bases. The V gene end was trimmed by 2 bases and the J gene end by 2 bases; junction bases not matched to a gene: 0. The CDR3 loop spans 15 amino acids. Germline CDR1 is SGDLS and CDR2 is YYNGEE.

The chain carries TRBV14 and TRBJ2-7; D remains unclear. The V gene's germline CDR1 is SGHDN and CDR2 FVKESK. The CDR3 sequence is 14 residues long. Trimming left V 1 base short and J 4 bases short, with 11 bases between. The DNA for the CDR3 is TGTGCCAGCAGCCAAGGAGTCAGCTCATACGAGCAGTACTTC. Encoded protein: CASSQGVSSYEQYF.

The chain joins TRBV10-1 to TRBJ1-1, with D perhaps TRBD1 (5 bases). CDR3 length: 12 residues. The germline V gene encodes CDR1 WNHNN and CDR2 SYGVQD (reference sequence). Trimming pared 6 bases from V and 5 bases from J, leaving 10 bases between. The CDR3 reads CASRGQGTEAFF. The CDR3 DNA reads TGCGCCAGCAGAGGACAAGGGACTGAAGCTTTCTTT.